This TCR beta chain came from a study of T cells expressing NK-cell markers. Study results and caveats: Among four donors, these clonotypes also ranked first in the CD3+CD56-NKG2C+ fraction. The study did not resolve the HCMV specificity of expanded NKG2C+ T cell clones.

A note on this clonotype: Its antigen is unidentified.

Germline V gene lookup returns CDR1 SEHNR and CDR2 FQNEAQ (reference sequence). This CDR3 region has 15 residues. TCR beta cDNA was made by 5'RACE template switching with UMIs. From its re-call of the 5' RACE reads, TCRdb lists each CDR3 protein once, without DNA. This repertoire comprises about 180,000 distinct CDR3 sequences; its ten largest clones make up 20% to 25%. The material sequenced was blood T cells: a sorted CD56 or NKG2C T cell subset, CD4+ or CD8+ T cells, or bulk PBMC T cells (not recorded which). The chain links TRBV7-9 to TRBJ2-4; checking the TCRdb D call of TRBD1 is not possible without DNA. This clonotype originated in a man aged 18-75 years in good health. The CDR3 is CASSGGAGAKNIQYF.